The 15 T cell receptor beta chains reported below all come from one sample, sequenced in a study of T cell changes during pregnancy in multiple sclerosis. Some clones are missing from TCRdb's copy, which holds only in-frame ones; the method was immunoSEQ multiplex PCR. The sample records tens of thousands of clones, 85% to 90% being singletons. The sample here was CD8+ T cells from peripheral blood mononuclear cells, taken in the second trimester of pregnancy. These receptors all come from a female donor with multiple sclerosis, enrolled in a pregnancy study.

The table lists this clone with a few counts. The chain joins TRBV2 to TRBJ2-1; the match to TRBD2 covers 8 bases. Germline V lookup: CDR1 SNHLY, CDR2 FYNNEI. Trimming cost V 6 bases and J 4 bases; bases outside gene matches: 11. There are 16 residues in the CDR3. The CDR3 DNA sequence: TGTGCCAGCAGGGGGGGAGCGGGAGAGGCATACAATGAGCAGTTCTTC. Translated: CASRGGAGEAYNEQFF.

The chain uses TRBV15 and TRBJ2-7, with 7 bases identical to TRBD2. The J segment lost 2 bases and the V segment lost 1 base, leaving 11 bases of the junction unmatched. Per the germline V gene, CDR1 is LNHNV and CDR2 is YYDKDF (reference sequence). The CDR3 covers 17 residues. The CDR3 DNA reads as TGTGCCACCAGCAGAGTCGGGGCGGGAGAGTCTGCCTACGAGCAGTACTTC. This sequence encodes CATSRVGAGESAYEQYF.

The CDR3 is CASSFPGAHEQFF. As DNA, the CDR3 is TGTGCCAGCAGCTTCCCGGGAGCCCATGAGCAGTTCTTC. The chain is built from TRBV5-6 and TRBJ2-1; the D gene is possibly TRBD2 (6 bases). Between the trimmed V and J ends, which lost 2 bases and 8 bases, there was a span of 11 bases. Per germline, CDR1 SGHDT and CDR2 YYEEEE. This CDR3 has 13 amino acids.

The V call is TRBV7-6, the J call TRBJ2-2, with D tentatively TRBD1 (6 bases). Trimming stripped 5 bases from V and 9 bases from J, with 22 bases between. There are 16 residues in the CDR3. The germline gives CDR1 SGHVS, CDR2 FNYEAQ. The CDR3, as DNA: TGTGCCAGCAGCCCCCCTATAACAGGGATCTCCTGGGAGCTGTTTTTT. This gives the protein CASSPPITGISWELFF.

This rearrangement joins TRBV9 to TRBJ1-1; 7 bases map to TRBD1. V lost 7 bases, J lost 0 bases, and 6 bases stayed unmatched. The CDR3 length is 14 residues. Germline V CDR1 and CDR2: SGDLS, YYNGEE. DNA of the CDR3: TGTGCCAGCGCTAAGGGGGCGTTGAACACTGAAGCTTTCTTT. Its protein is CASAKGALNTEAFF.

This chain links TRBV10-3 with TRBJ2-2; perhaps TRBD2 as D (5 bases). This CDR3 is built from 15 residues. V dropped 2 bases and J dropped 5 bases, with 12 bases sitting between them. The V gene's germline CDR1 is ENHRY and CDR2 SYGVKD. CDR3 DNA: TGTGCCATCAGTGAGGTGCTAGGGAGAACCGGGGAGCTGTTTTTT. This gives the protein CAISEVLGRTGELFF.

This clone has just a few counts. The chain recombines TRBV27 with TRBJ2-7; tentative D call: TRBD2 (6 bases). CDR3 length: 15 residues. V was clipped by 3 bases and J by 3 bases, with 15 bases between them. Germline assignment: CDR1 MNHEY and CDR2 SMNVEV (reference sequence). CDR3 nucleotides: TGTGCCAGCAGTTTCTCCGGCGGGATGATCTACGAGCAGTACTTC. It specifies CASSFSGGMIYEQYF.

This clone was seen just once. The rearrangement joins TRBV28 to TRBJ1-1, with TRBD1 as a possible D gene (6 bases). There are 11 residues in the CDR3. Germline V gene data show CDR1 as MDHEN and CDR2 as SYDVKM. The V end lost 2 bases, the J end lost 8 bases, and 6 bases lay between the germline ends. The CDR3 sequence is CASSLGGEAFF. The CDR3 DNA reads TGTGCCAGCAGTTTAGGGGGCGAAGCTTTCTTT.

The chain is built from TRBV6-1 and TRBJ1-2; no reliable D call. The germline gives CDR1 MNHNS, CDR2 SASEGT. The CDR3 length is 14 residues. Trimming pared 2 bases from V and 4 bases from J, leaving 11 bases between. The DNA of the CDR3 is TGTGCCAGCAGTGAAATAAGCCCTCGCTATGGCTACACCTTC. Encoded protein: CASSEISPRYGYTF.

The chain employs TRBV9 and TRBJ2-1; 13 positions agree with TRBD2. Trimming at V came to 4 bases and at J to 6 bases, leaving 7 bases not matched to a gene. The CDR3 contains 16 residues. Germline V lookup: CDR1 SGDLS, CDR2 YYNGEE. CDR3 bases: TGTGCCAGCAGCCCGGATGGACTAGCGGGAGCCAATGAGCAGTTCTTC. Its protein product is CASSPDGLAGANEQFF.

V and J are TRBV5-4 and TRBJ2-7, with 8 bases fitting TRBD2. This CDR3 has 15 amino acids. J gave up 5 bases and V 4 bases, and 11 bases lay outside the gene matches. The V gene's germline CDR1 is SGHNT and CDR2 YYREEE (reference sequence). Here the CDR3 reads CASSPPGVAGNEQYF. The DNA for the CDR3 is TGTGCCAGCAGCCCCCCGGGGGTAGCGGGAAACGAGCAGTACTTC.

The chain couples TRBV27 to TRBJ2-5, with 12 bases aligning to TRBD2. CDR3 length equals 15 residues. Germline CDR1 and CDR2: MNHEY and SMNVEV (reference sequence). V was pared by 6 bases and J by 2 bases, with 4 bases of the junction left unmatched. The CDR3 region has the DNA TGTGCCAGCAGAATGACTAGCGGGAGACAAGAGACCCAGTACTTC. Protein product: CASRMTSGRQETQYF.

The rearrangement uses TRBV28 and TRBJ2-1; a possible D gene is TRBD2 (5 bases). The V gene lost 7 bases and the J gene lost 9 bases, with 19 bases spanning the gap. The germline CDR1 and CDR2 sequences are MDHEN and SYDVKM. This CDR3 spans 14 amino acids. The CDR3 sequence is CASIPRLGEGEQFF. Here the CDR3 DNA reads TGTGCCAGCATCCCGCGTCTGGGAGAGGGTGAGCAGTTCTTC.

This clone is a singleton in its sample. This rearrangement joins TRBV5-1 to TRBJ2-1, with 16 bases that match TRBD2. The V and J ends lost 3 bases and 6 bases, in that order; junction bases with no gene match: 9. This CDR3 contains 18 residues. Germline CDR1 and CDR2: SGHRS and YFSETQ. CDR3 coding DNA: TGCGCCAGCAGCTCTTCCGGGACTAGCGGGGGGGTCCTCAATGAGCAGTTCTTC. It specifies CASSSSGTSGGVLNEQFF.

V usage is TRBV5-1 and J usage is TRBJ2-1; no firm D call. This CDR3 is built from 14 residues. Germline V gene lookup returns CDR1 SGHRS and CDR2 YFSETQ. The V end was cut by 5 bases, the J end by 3 bases, with 12 bases between. CDR3 loop: CASRSGVGYNEQFF. The CDR3 DNA is TGCGCCAGCAGGTCGGGTGTCGGCTACAATGAGCAGTTCTTC. The variable domain in full, with the rest retrieved from reference TRBV5-1 and TRBJ2-1, is KAGVTQTPRYLIKTRGQQVTLSCSPISGHRSVSWYQQTPGQGLQFLFEYFSETQRNKGNFPGRFSGRQFSNSRSEMNVSTLELGDSALYLCASRSGVGYNEQFFGPGTRLTVL.